This TCR beta chain was identified in a study of T cell repertoires in cytomegalovirus infection. Germline CDR1 is MNHEY and CDR2 is SMNVEV (reference sequence). Between the trimmed V and J ends, which lost 9 bases and 4 bases, there was a span of 10 bases. The CDR3 has 12 amino acids. A note on this clonotype: Antigen unknown.

Study-level results: CMV carriers having the relevant HLA were flagged by cumulative public TCR beta family frequency. In two of eight donors, the top clonotype was HLA-C-restricted CMV-specific.

TCRdb called the reads again in MiXCR, with one record for every CDR3 protein. Here the sample spans approximately 300,000 distinct CDR3 sequences, under 35% being singletons. Sequences were derived from cultured PBMCs, sampled from culture after CMV antigen stimulation. The sequence was obtained from a human donor in good health (CMV status not recorded). Some clones in this sample may be carry-over from other donors' samples. This chain uses TRBV27 with TRBJ1-5; D unclear. CDR3 region: CASKKRNQPQHF. The CDR3 DNA sequence: TGTGCCAGTAAAAAACGAAATCAGCCCCAGCATTTT.